The rows below give T cell receptor beta chains drawn from one sample of a study of OX40 agonist ivuxolimab in advanced cancers. The table came from immunoSEQ multiplex PCR; TCRdb's copy has only in-frame clones and leaves some out. This sample carries 45,000 to 55,000 clones, approximately 88% of them seen once, and the ten largest clones take approximately 3.5%. Here the sequenced sample was CD4+ or CD8+ T cells sorted from blood, taken in a trial of the OX40 agonist ivuxolimab. The receptors derive from an adult with an advanced solid tumor such as melanoma, head and neck, liver or kidney cancer. CDR3s leave out the opening cysteine and the closing phenylalanine or tryptophan. Each record gives: V gene, J gene, CDR3 protein.

v_gene: TRBV11-3; j_gene: TRBJ2-5; CDR3aa: ASSPGRGRFVETQY
v_gene: TRBV19; j_gene: TRBJ1-1; CDR3aa: ASSVIGAVARTEAF
v_gene: TRBV5-6; j_gene: TRBJ1-2; CDR3aa: ASSLWGDYGYT
v_gene: TRBV28; j_gene: TRBJ2-7; CDR3aa: ASRGGGGNSYEQY
v_gene: TRBV4-3; j_gene: TRBJ1-2; CDR3aa: ASSHDPDGSKYGYT
v_gene: TRBV7-6; j_gene: TRBJ1-5; CDR3aa: ASSLTGHSNQPQH
v_gene: TRBV18; j_gene: TRBJ2-5; CDR3aa: ASSQGQGRKTQY
v_gene: TRBV9; j_gene: TRBJ2-7; CDR3aa: ASSRGLADSYEQY
v_gene: TRBV4-2; j_gene: TRBJ2-7; CDR3aa: ASSFGTSGRGEQY
v_gene: TRBV5-1; j_gene: TRBJ2-1; CDR3aa: ASSGGQASYNEQF
v_gene: TRBV7-2; j_gene: TRBJ1-2; CDR3aa: ASSLAGTKTNYGYT
v_gene: TRBV7-3; j_gene: TRBJ1-1; CDR3aa: ASRDQGRGTEAF
v_gene: TRBV5-5; j_gene: TRBJ2-7; CDR3aa: ASSLGTGLSYEQY
v_gene: TRBV7-9; j_gene: TRBJ1-1; CDR3aa: ASSRGTGSLNTEAF
v_gene: TRBV18; j_gene: TRBJ2-1; CDR3aa: ASSPPTSGRFSYNEQF
v_gene: TRBV19; j_gene: TRBJ2-2; CDR3aa: ASLAAGYKNTGELF
v_gene: TRBV21-1; j_gene: TRBJ2-3; CDR3aa: ASTPSRGTRTDTQY
v_gene: TRBV30; j_gene: TRBJ1-1; CDR3aa: AWTRLTNTEAF
v_gene: TRBV7-2; j_gene: TRBJ2-7; CDR3aa: ASSLGLPGVSEQY
v_gene: TRBV7-8; j_gene: TRBJ1-1; CDR3aa: ASSLGQKPEAF
v_gene: TRBV12-1; j_gene: TRBJ1-3; CDR3aa: ANSFPSGNTIY
v_gene: TRBV11-1; j_gene: TRBJ2-7; CDR3aa: ASSYQGASGGQY